This TCR beta chain was obtained from a study of blood T cell repertoires in COVID-19. Study-wide background: COVID-19 samples, acute and convalescent, were from the United States, Italy and Spain. PBMCs, B-cell-depleted T cells, or T cells were the source of the cDNA or gDNA that made up the material.

Profiling relied on immunoSEQ multiplex PCR, and the TCRdb table lists in-frame clones only, not all of them. The sample lists about 170,000 clones; about 82% were seen once. Germline V gene sequence: CDR1 SSHAT, CDR2 FNYEAQ (reference sequence). The CDR3 runs to 15 residues. On this clone itself: At one of its ends the junction is not consistent with the germline gene, which may arise from a read error.

Sequencing used peripheral blood. The chain recombines TRBV7-7 with TRBJ2-1; the D gene is possibly TRBD1 (6 bases). This TCR derives from a man between 45 and 60 years old with active or convalescent COVID-19. The CDR3 DNA is TGTGCTAGCAGCGCTAGTAGAACAGGGTACAATGAGCAGTTCTTC. Protein product: CASSASRTGYNEQFF.